This T cell receptor (beta chain) was retrieved from a study of technical replicates of blood from a few donors. This clone was observed once. Clones were read by immunoSEQ multiplex PCR, and TCRdb kept only the in-frame ones, dropping some. The sample carries 100,000 or so clones, about 95% recorded once. V was pared by 8 bases and J by 2 bases, with 8 bases between. Germline lookup yields CDR1 MGHRA and CDR2 YSYEKL. CDR3 length: 12 residues. Specimen: T cells isolated from PBMCs. The sequence was collected from a human donor in good health. The chain links TRBV4-1 to TRBJ2-3; D is possibly TRBD1 (5 bases). The CDR3 DNA sequence: TGCGCCAGCGCAGGGAACACAGATACGCAGTATTTT. Amino acids: CASAGNTDTQYF.